Following are 29 T cell receptor beta chains from one sample sequenced in a study of T-cell memory formation after mild COVID-19. Via MiXCR, TCRdb re-called the 5' RACE reads, giving one row per CDR3 protein. The sample contains 280,000 or so distinct CDR3 sequences, 8.2% of which appear only once. Sample: PBMCs or a T cell subset sorted from them (not recorded which). These receptors all come from a man between 18 and 29 years old who had mild COVID-19 (a few samples of this study predate the infection). Cell type and time point are not known.

The table lists this clonotype with a few counts. The chain links TRBV29-1 to TRBJ1-1; D gene ambiguous. CDR3 length equals 12 residues. Trimming took off 5 bases at V and 4 bases at J, with 11 bases between the two ends. Germline V gene data show CDR1 as SQVTM and CDR2 as ANQGSEA. CDR3 DNA sequence: TGCAGCGTTCTCTCTCGGTCCACTGAAGCTTTCTTT. Its protein is CSVLSRSTEAFF.

This clonotype was seen a handful of times. The chain carries TRBV18 and TRBJ2-1, with D hard to call. From germline, CDR1 is KGHSH and CDR2 LQKENI. Trimming shortened V by 5 bases and J by 4 bases, and 24 bases separated the two germline ends. This CDR3 is 18 amino acids long. In DNA form, the CDR3 reads TGTGCCAGCTCAGCCTCGTCCTGGGTACCGACACGATACAATGAGCAGTTCTTC. Translated: CASSASSWVPTRYNEQFF.

V gene TRBV11-2 combines with J gene TRBJ2-7, with 7 positions matching TRBD1. The germline CDR1 and CDR2 sequences are SGHAT and FQNNGV. J lost 7 bases, V lost 4 bases, and 16 bases had no gene match. This CDR3 spans 16 amino acids. CDR3 DNA: TGTGCCAGCAGCTCGCCGGGCGAGGGGGCGATGGGAGAGCAGTACTTC. Translating it yields CASSSPGEGAMGEQYF.

This clonotype has at least ten counts. A read error may account for a junction end that differs from germline. The rearrangement joins TRBV3-1 to TRBJ2-2, with TRBD1 identical over 7 bases. Germline V gives CDR1 LGHDT, CDR2 YNNKEL (reference sequence). There are 16 residues in the CDR3. CDR3 in amino acids: CASSQGQGVNTGELFF. DNA of the CDR3: TGTGCCAGCAGTCAAGGGCAGGGGGTGAACACCGGGGAGCTGTTTTTT. Variable domain in full (rest from reference TRBV3-1 and TRBJ2-2): DTAVSQTPKYLVTQMGNDKSIKCEQNLGHDTMYWYKQDSKKFLKIMFSYNNKELIINETVPNRFSPKSPDKAHLNLHINSLELGDSAVYFCASSQGQGVNTGELFFGEGSRLTVL.

In this sample, this clonotype turned up a few times. The V and J genes are TRBV12-3 or TRBV12-4 and TRBJ1-2; no firm D call. The CDR3 totals 10 residues. V lost 3 bases, J lost 8 bases, and 4 bases lay in between. CDR3 in amino acids: CASSFNGYTF. In nucleotides, the CDR3 is TGTGCCAGCAGTTTTAACGGCTACACCTTC.

In its sample, this clonotype was seen a few times. V usage is TRBV7-2 and J usage is TRBJ2-4; a possible D gene is TRBD1 (6 bases). Between the trimmed V and J ends, which lost 5 bases and 0 bases, there was a span of 20 bases. The CDR3 covers 18 residues. Looked up from germline, CDR1 is SGHTA and CDR2 is FQGNSA. CDR3 sequence reads: CASSQRYWDTEAKNIQYF. Here the CDR3 DNA reads TGTGCCAGCAGCCAACGGTATTGGGACACCGAAGCCAAAAACATTCAGTACTTC.

The rearrangement joins TRBV6-2 or TRBV6-3 to TRBJ1-2; possible D gene TRBD1, 6 bases. This CDR3 region has 11 residues. CDR1 MNHEY and CDR2 SVGEGT come from the germline V gene. Trimming removed 6 bases from V and 7 bases from J, with 9 bases in between. CDR3 sequence reads: CASRHRVGYTF. The CDR3 DNA follows: TGTGCCAGCAGGCACAGGGTTGGCTACACCTTC.

This clonotype was recorded at least ten times. The chain carries TRBV5-1 and TRBJ2-7; TRBD2 aligns across 7 bases. The CDR3 runs to 14 residues. Germline V gives CDR1 SGHRS, CDR2 YFSETQ. The V segment lost 4 bases and the J segment 5 bases; nucleotides outside the gene matches: 9. The CDR3 sequence is CASSRGGGRDEQYV. The CDR3 region has the DNA TGCGCCAGCAGCAGAGGCGGGGGAAGAGACGAGCAGTACGTC.

CDR3 sequence (DNA): TGTGCCAGCAGCCCTCGGCGGGGGACCACAGATACGCAGTATTTT. Its protein is CASSPRRGTTDTQYF. This chain joins TRBV27 and TRBJ2-3; 7 positions agree with TRBD2. This CDR3 comprises 15 residues. CDR1 and CDR2 (germline): MNHEY, SMNVEV (reference sequence). The V and J ends lost 6 bases and 2 bases, in that order; junction bases with no gene match: 8.

This clonotype was seen ten or more times. The rearrangement uses TRBV25-1 and TRBJ1-6; D remains ambiguous. The CDR3 consists of 16 residues. From germline, CDR1 is MGHDK and CDR2 SYGVNS. V was trimmed by 4 bases and J by 7 bases, leaving 17 bases between them. DNA of the CDR3: TGTGCCAGCAGTGCTCTATCGGGAGGGTGGAATTCACCCCTCCACTTT. Protein: CASSALSGGWNSPLHF.

The genes are TRBV30 and TRBJ2-3, with 9 nucleotides matching TRBD2. Germline assignment: CDR1 GTSNPN and CDR2 SVGIG (reference sequence). This CDR3 contains 16 residues. J lost 6 bases, V lost 0 bases, and 10 bases had no gene match. The CDR3 DNA reads as TGTGCCTGGAGTGTACTCGTGCGGGGGGGTGCGGATACGCAGTATTTT. It yields the protein CAWSVLVRGGADTQYF.

This clonotype was seen more than once but under ten times. The rearrangement links TRBV2 to TRBJ1-6; a weak D match, TRBD1 (5 bases). Germline assignment: CDR1 SNHLY and CDR2 FYNNEI. Trimming shortened V by 1 base and J by 5 bases, and 6 bases separated the two germline ends. CDR3 length: 14 residues. The CDR3, as DNA: TGTGCCAGCAGTGAAGTAGGGGATAATTCACCCCTCCACTTT. This encodes CASSEVGDNSPLHF.

There are many counts of this clonotype. The CDR3 bases are TGCGCCAGCAGACCCCGGGGGACATCGAATGAAAAACTGTTTTTT. It translates to CASRPRGTSNEKLFF. The gene calls are TRBV5-1 and TRBJ1-4; maybe TRBD1 (6 bases). Germline CDR1 reads SGHRS; CDR2 reads YFSETQ. CDR3 length: 15 residues. V was shortened by 5 bases and J by 5 bases, with 16 bases between the two germline ends.

The chain recombines TRBV7-9 with TRBJ2-7; D possibly corresponds to TRBD1 (6 bases). The CDR3 totals 13 residues. V dropped 1 base and J dropped 6 bases, with 10 bases sitting between them. Looked up from germline, CDR1 is SEHNR and CDR2 is FQNEAQ (reference sequence). The CDR3, as DNA: TGTGCCAGCAGCTTAGGACAGGTCCGCGAGCAGTACTTC. Translation gives CASSLGQVREQYF.

This clonotype has at least ten counts. This sequence joins TRBV5-1 and TRBJ2-2, with D unresolved. The length of the CDR3 is 13 residues. The V gene's germline CDR1 is SGHRS and CDR2 YFSETQ. Trimming pared 3 bases from V and 4 bases from J, leaving 7 bases between. This CDR3 reads CASSYGGTGELFF. Written as DNA, the CDR3 is TGCGCCAGCAGCTACGGTGGCACCGGGGAGCTGTTTTTT.

This clonotype turned up a few times. The V and J genes are TRBV11-2 and TRBJ2-5, with 8 positions matching TRBD2. The CDR3 is 16 residues long. With 4 bases clipped from V and 5 bases from J, the junction kept 12 bases outside the gene matches. Germline V gene lookup returns CDR1 SGHAT and CDR2 FQNNGV. CDR3 nucleotide sequence: TGTGCCAGCAGCTCGGTTTACGGGACTAGTGTGGAGACCCAGTACTTC. Residues: CASSSVYGTSVETQYF.

This clonotype has just a few counts. V and J are TRBV7-9 and TRBJ1-2; perhaps TRBD1 as D (6 bases). The V end lost 4 bases, the J end lost 6 bases, and 18 bases lay between the germline ends. Germline V gene lookup returns CDR1 SEHNR and CDR2 FQNEAQ (reference sequence). The CDR3 loop spans 15 amino acids. CDR3 residues: CASSSTQQGRDGYTF. The CDR3 coding sequence is TGTGCCAGCAGCTCGACACAGCAGGGGAGGGATGGCTACACCTTC. Using reference TRBV7-9 and TRBJ1-2 for the parts outside the CDR3, the full variable domain is DTGVSQNPRHKITKRGQNVTFRCDPISEHNRLYWYRQTLGQGPEFLTYFQNEAQLEKSRLLSDRFSAERPKGSFSTLEIQRTEQGDSAMYLCASSSTQQGRDGYTFGSGTRLTVV.

The V gene is TRBV12-3 or TRBV12-4, the J gene TRBJ2-5, with D hard to call. This CDR3 has 13 residues. V shed 4 bases and J shed 7 bases, with 13 bases lying between them. CDR3 sequence reads: CASSWALVGTQYF. The CDR3 bases are TGTGCCAGCAGTTGGGCTCTAGTTGGGACCCAGTACTTC.

This clonotype has just a few counts. The chain's CDR3 is CATSSRISYGYTF. CDR3 coding DNA: TGTGCCACCTCCAGCCGGATTTCTTATGGCTACACCTTC. The gene calls are TRBV24-1 and TRBJ1-2; D remains ambiguous. V was pared by 9 bases and J by 5 bases, with 15 bases between. The V gene's germline CDR1 is KGHDR and CDR2 SFDVKD. CDR3 size: 13 residues.

This clonotype was seen at least ten times. The J gene is TRBJ2-1, the V gene TRBV7-9; 8 bases align to TRBD2. This CDR3 is 16 amino acids long. Germline lookup yields CDR1 SEHNR and CDR2 FQNEAQ (reference sequence). J lost 6 bases, V lost 4 bases, and 11 bases had no gene match. CDR3 sequence (DNA): TGTGCCAGCAGCTGGAAAGCGGGGGCCAACCTCAATGAGCAGTTCTTC. Translated, it gives CASSWKAGANLNEQFF.

This clonotype was detected many times. This rearrangement joins TRBV4-2 to TRBJ2-2; no firm D call. This CDR3 spans 15 amino acids. V lost 5 bases to trimming and J lost 0 bases, with 10 bases between them. Per the germline V gene, CDR1 is LGHNA and CDR2 is YNFKEQ. DNA for the CDR3: TGTGCCAGCAGCGCTCTGGACCCGAACACCGGGGAGCTGTTTTTT. Protein: CASSALDPNTGELFF.

The chain recombines TRBV7-3 with TRBJ2-1; no reliable D call. Between the trimmed V and J ends, which lost 4 bases and 2 bases, there was a span of 6 bases. This CDR3 region has 13 residues. Looked up from germline, CDR1 is SGHTA and CDR2 is FQGTGA. CDR3 residues: CASSYSPYNEQFF. DNA of the CDR3: TGTGCCAGCAGCTATAGCCCCTACAATGAGCAGTTCTTC.

This clonotype occurred a few times. This chain uses TRBV10-3 with TRBJ2-7, with 9 bases identical to TRBD1. Unmatched junction bases numbered 8, after V lost 6 bases and J lost 2 bases. The CDR3 has 15 residues. Germline CDR1 ENHRY, CDR2 SYGVKD. CDR3 nucleotides: TGTGCCATCAGGCCAGGGACAGGGAAACCCTACGAGCAGTACGTC. The encoded protein is CAIRPGTGKPYEQYV.

V and J are TRBV5-6 and TRBJ2-2; tentative D call: TRBD1 (8 bases). The CDR3 is 17 residues long. V lost 4 bases and J lost 2, with 18 bases in between. Germline V gene data show CDR1 as SGHDT and CDR2 as YYEEEE. CDR3 nucleotide sequence: TGTGCCAGCAGCCCGAGGACAGGGAGGGATAACACCGGGGAGCTGTTTTTT. Translating it yields CASSPRTGRDNTGELFF. The whole variable domain, remainder taken from reference TRBV5-6 and TRBJ2-2, is DAGVTQSPTHLIKTRGQQVTLRCSPKSGHDTVSWYQQALGQGPQFIFQYYEEEERQRGNFPDRFSGHQFPNYSSELNVNALLLGDSALYLCASSPRTGRDNTGELFFGEGSRLTVL.

This clonotype has a handful of counts. This chain uses TRBV11-2 with TRBJ1-1; maybe TRBD1 (6 bases). The CDR3 is 15 amino acids. Trimming removed 1 base at V and 6 bases at J, with 15 bases between. Germline assignment: CDR1 SGHAT and CDR2 FQNNGV. CDR3 nucleotide sequence: TGTGCCAGCAGCTTAGCAGGGGTGTTGATCCCTGAAGCTTTCTTT. Translation: CASSLAGVLIPEAFF. The complete variable domain, with remaining parts taken from reference TRBV11-2 and TRBJ1-1, reads EAGVAQSPRYKIIEKRQSVAFWCNPISGHATLYWYQQILGQGPKLLIQFQNNGVVDDSQLPKDRFSAERLKGVDSTLKIQPAKLEDSAVYLCASSLAGVLIPEAFFGQGTRLTVV.

A few counts support this clonotype. The chain combines TRBV4-3 with TRBJ1-6, with TRBD1 identical over 7 bases. Germline trimming cut 0 bases from V and 7 bases from J; bases unmatched to any gene: 6. CDR1 LGHNA and CDR2 YSLEER come from the germline V gene. This CDR3 has 16 residues. In DNA form, the CDR3 reads TGCGCCAGCAGCCAAGATCCTGGCAGGGGGAATTCACCCCTCCACTTT. As protein: CASSQDPGRGNSPLHF.

This clonotype was counted ten times or more. The V and J genes are TRBV7-3 and TRBJ2-1, with TRBD2 matching 8 bases. The J segment lost 1 base and the V segment lost 3 bases, leaving 2 bases of the junction unmatched. Germline V CDR1 and CDR2: SGHTA, FQGTGA. The CDR3 length is 15 residues. DNA for the CDR3: TGTGCCAGCAGCTTGTCGGGGGGGTCCTACAATGAGCAGTTCTTC. It specifies CASSLSGGSYNEQFF.

This clonotype has just a few counts. The chain employs TRBV6-2 or TRBV6-3 and TRBJ1-5; D is unclear. Trimming cost V 0 bases and J 3 bases, with 12 bases left between them. Germline V gives CDR1 MNHEY, CDR2 SVGEGT. The CDR3 covers 16 residues. The CDR3 region has the DNA TGTGCCAGCAGTTACTCTAGTTGGCTGACCAATCAGCCCCAGCATTTT. Translating it yields CASSYSSWLTNQPQHF.

The chain recombines TRBV6-5 with TRBJ2-3; the D gene is possibly TRBD2 (5 bases). Trimming stripped 8 bases from V and 8 bases from J, with 17 bases between. The length of the CDR3 is 13 residues. The germline CDR1 and CDR2 sequences are MNHEY and SVGAGI. CDR3 DNA: TGTGCCAGCTCCCGTCAGGACTCGGGTACGCAGTATTTT. It codes for CASSRQDSGTQYF.